The 17 T cell receptor beta chains below come from one sample, sequenced in a study of breast tumors, draining lymph nodes, adjacent tissues. Breast cancer patients provided tissue from their axillary draining lymph nodes. From the multiplex PCR reads, TCRdb called clonotypes with MiXCR, one entry per CDR3 protein. Of fewer than 85,000 distinct CDR3 sequences listed, roughly a fifth are singletons. Sequencing used axillary lymph node tissue. The receptors were sampled from a female donor with breast cancer. Some clones in this sample may be carry-over from other donors' samples.

The chain joins TRBV3-1 to TRBJ1-2; D may be TRBD1 (6 bases). Germline V gene sequence: CDR1 LGHDT, CDR2 YNNKEL (reference sequence). The CDR3 has 12 residues. Between the trimmed V and J ends, which lost 5 bases and 7 bases, there was a span of 11 bases. CDR3 sequence (DNA): TGTGCCAGCAGCGTTACAGGGATTGGCTACACCTTC. The encoded protein is CASSVTGIGYTF.

This chain connects TRBV28 to TRBJ2-1; the match to TRBD2 covers 10 bases. CDR1 is MDHEN and CDR2 is SYDVKM in the germline V gene. The V segment lost 6 bases and the J segment 6 bases; nucleotides outside the gene matches: 8. CDR3 length equals 15 residues. The CDR3 protein is CASRITSGEFNEQFF. CDR3 sequence (DNA): TGTGCCAGCAGGATTACTAGCGGGGAATTCAATGAGCAGTTCTTC.

This chain joins TRBV28 and TRBJ1-5, with D possibly TRBD1 on 5 matching bases. Germline-derived CDR1 and CDR2 are MDHEN and SYDVKM. The V end lost 2 bases, the J end lost 3 bases, and 11 bases lay between the germline ends. The CDR3 runs 15 residues. CDR3 nucleotide sequence: TGTGCCAGCAGTTTAACCCAGGGAGACAATCAGCCCCAGCATTTT. It encodes CASSLTQGDNQPQHF.

This clonotype came up many times. V usage is TRBV5-1 and J usage is TRBJ1-4, with 7 bases aligning to TRBD1. CDR3 length: 14 residues. The V gene's germline CDR1 is SGHRS and CDR2 YFSETQ. The trim removed 1 base at V and 4 bases at J, leaving 1 base unmatched. The CDR3 bases are TGCGCCAGCAGCTTGACAGGGGTTAATGAAAAACTGTTTTTT. Protein product: CASSLTGVNEKLFF.

This clonotype has a count of ten or more. V usage is TRBV14 and J usage is TRBJ2-3, with 16 positions matching TRBD2. This CDR3 is 16 amino acids long. Germline CDR1 and CDR2: SGHDN and FVKESK. Trimming took 4 bases from V and 3 from J; bases not matched to a gene: 1. The CDR3 region is CASSPGLAGGTDTQYF. The CDR3 nucleotides are TGTGCCAGCAGCCCGGGACTAGCGGGAGGGACAGATACGCAGTATTTT.

With regard to this clonotype: This may come from a read error, since a much larger clone is one base off. The chain employs TRBV24-1 and TRBJ1-5; TRBD1 matches 7 bases. V lost 3 bases, J lost 9 bases, and 13 bases stayed unmatched. This CDR3 is built from 16 residues. Looked up from germline, CDR1 is KGHDR and CDR2 is SFDVKD. CDR3 bases: TGTGCCACCAGTGATACCACCCAAGGGGGCGTTTGGCCCCAGCATTTT. Translated, it gives CATSDTTQGGVWPQHF.

This clonotype came up many times. CDR3 sequence reads: CASSRPGQGYNEQFF. The CDR3 nucleotides are TGTGCCAGCAGCAGACCGGGACAGGGGTACAATGAGCAGTTCTTC. The chain uses TRBV5-8 and TRBJ2-1; 10 bases match TRBD1. There are 15 residues in the CDR3. The V segment lost 4 bases and the J segment 4 bases; nucleotides outside the gene matches: 5. Germline CDR1 is SGHTS and CDR2 is YDEGEE.

The CDR3 nucleotides are TGTGCCAGCAGTGACGGCGGGAGTGAGACCCAGTACTTC. Translation gives CASSDGGSETQYF. The genes are TRBV6-2 or TRBV6-3 and TRBJ2-5; 7 bases match TRBD2. CDR3 length: 13 residues. V shed 5 bases and J 5 bases; nucleotides not matched to a gene: 5. In germline, CDR1 is MNHEY, CDR2 SVGEGT.

The rearrangement uses TRBV28 and TRBJ1-2; D gene uncertain. The CDR3 consists of 13 residues. With 5 bases removed from V and 1 base from J, the gap between germline ends came to 8 bases. In germline, CDR1 is MDHEN, CDR2 SYDVKM. The CDR3 DNA follows: TGTGCCAGCAGTCAAGGGCATAACTATGGCTACACCTTC. Translated: CASSQGHNYGYTF.

Comments on this clonotype: This may be a read error: a much more frequent sequence differs by one nucleotide. The J gene is TRBJ2-3, the V gene TRBV5-1; D is possibly TRBD2 (7 bases). The CDR3 spans 15 residues. V lost 0 bases and J 7 bases, leaving 15 bases between the germline ends. Germline CDR1 SGHRS, CDR2 YFSETQ. CDR3 sequence reads: CASSLGGGGRNTQYF. CDR3 DNA: TGCGCCAGCAGCTTGGGTGGGGGGGGGCGAAATACGCAGTATTTT. The whole variable domain, remainder taken from reference TRBV5-1 and TRBJ2-3, is KAGVTQTPRYLIKTRGQQVTLSCSPISGHRSVSWYQQTPGQGLQFLFEYFSETQRNKGNFPGRFSGRQFSNSRSEMNVSTLELGDSALYLCASSLGGGGRNTQYFGPGTRLTVL.

This clonotype has more than one count but fewer than ten. Given a much more abundant clone one base away, this may be a read error. This chain links TRBV9 with TRBJ2-3; 8 nucleotides align to TRBD1. The CDR3 is made up of 15 amino acids. The germline gives CDR1 SGDLS, CDR2 YYNGEE. DNA of the CDR3: TGTGCCAGCAGCGTAGGGACAGGGTGGACAGGTACGCAGTATTTT. This codes for CASSVGTGWTGTQYF.

This clonotype has at least ten counts. V is TRBV9 and J is TRBJ2-1; D is undetermined. CDR1 and CDR2 from the germline V gene are SGDLS and YYNGEE. Trimming left V 0 bases short and J 5 bases short, with 12 bases between. The CDR3 runs to 15 residues. The CDR3 nucleotides are TGTGCCAGCAGCGTAGGGGGAATGGAAGACAATGAGCAGTTCTTC. Translated, it gives CASSVGGMEDNEQFF.

This clonotype has ten or more counts. V usage is TRBV19 and J usage is TRBJ1-5, with TRBD1 identical over 9 bases. Trimming took 4 bases from V and 3 from J; bases not matched to a gene: 13. The length of the CDR3 is 18 residues. Germline CDR1 and CDR2: LNHDA and SQIVND (reference sequence). CDR3 sequence reads: CASSTHVAGTGLNQPQHF. The CDR3 DNA sequence: TGTGCCAGTAGTACCCACGTTGCCGGGACAGGGCTCAATCAGCCCCAGCATTTT.

This clonotype was detected ten times or more. V and J are TRBV28 and TRBJ2-7; perhaps TRBD1 as D (5 bases). Trimming left V 2 bases short and J 6 bases short, with 14 bases between. Germline assignment: CDR1 MDHEN and CDR2 SYDVKM. The CDR3 runs to 14 residues. The CDR3 DNA follows: TGTGCCAGCAGTTTAACAGGAATAGCCCCCGAGCAGTACTTC. Protein: CASSLTGIAPEQYF. Based on the CDR3 plus reference TRBV28 and TRBJ2-7, the full variable domain is DVKVTQSSRYLVKRTGEKVFLECVQDMDHENMFWYRQDPGLGLRLIYFSYDVKMKEKGDIPEGYSVSREKKERFSLILESASTNQTSMYLCASSLTGIAPEQYFGPGTRLTVT.

With regard to this clonotype: This sequence may be a read error, since a much larger clone differs from it by one base. The chain links TRBV4-1 to TRBJ1-4, with 10 bases lining up with TRBD1. This CDR3 has 15 residues. J gave up 5 bases and V 7 bases, and 7 bases lay outside the gene matches. Looked up from germline, CDR1 is MGHRA and CDR2 is YSYEKL. CDR3 sequence (DNA): TGCGCCAGCAACTCCCAGACAGGGGGCAATGAAAAACTGTTTTTT. The encoded protein is CASNSQTGGNEKLFF.

Many counts were recorded for this clonotype. The chain is built from TRBV7-3 and TRBJ1-3; 7 nucleotides align to TRBD1. The germline V gene has CDR1 SGHTA and CDR2 FQGTGA. There are 13 residues in the CDR3. V gave up 5 bases and J gave up 4 bases; unmatched junction bases: 2. CDR3 bases: TGTGCCAGCAGCCGGGACAGAGGAAACACCATATATTTT. This codes for CASSRDRGNTIYF.

A few counts support this clonotype. J is TRBJ2-3 and V is TRBV19, with unresolved D. The length of the CDR3 is 16 residues. V lost 4 bases and J 4 bases, leaving 18 bases between the germline ends. The germline V gene has CDR1 LNHDA and CDR2 SQIVND (reference sequence). The CDR3 DNA sequence: TGTGCCAGTAGTAATACACCAGCCGGATCCGCAGATACGCAGTATTTT. This encodes CASSNTPAGSADTQYF.